The rows below give T cell receptor beta chains drawn from one sample of a study of cytomegalovirus exposure and HLA in healthy donors. Clones were sequenced by immunoSEQ multiplex PCR, and TCRdb holds only the in-frame ones, with some missing. The sample holds tens of thousands of clones, approximately 82% seen once. The sequenced sample consisted of PBMCs. These TCRs come from a man in his forties in good health and CMV-seronegative. CDR3s leave out the opening cysteine and the closing phenylalanine or tryptophan.

V gene	J gene	CDR3 protein
TRBV7-8	TRBJ1-4	ASSPGDRSNEKLF
TRBV29-1	TRBJ2-7	SVEDLDRGRGEQY
TRBV30	TRBJ2-7	AWSVSGGSYEQY
TRBV20-1	TRBJ2-1	SARFINEQF
TRBV18	TRBJ1-2	ASSLDQGNGDGYT
TRBV19	TRBJ2-2	VSQRTSGGSNTGELF
TRBV11-2	TRBJ2-2	ASSRTQREGQAGELF
TRBV4-2	TRBJ1-1	ASSQVGKNMNTEAF
TRBV30	TRBJ1-5	AWDRDRTNQPQH
TRBV2	TRBJ1-2	ASSDGGLMGGSYGYT